These 17 T cell receptor beta chains originate from one sample sequenced in a study of control samples from healthy donors and cancer patients. Some clones are missing from TCRdb's copy, which holds only in-frame ones; the method was immunoSEQ multiplex PCR. The table has 150,000 to 180,000 clones, roughly 94% seen once. The sequenced sample consisted of blood. Receptor source: a man between 35 and 55 years old in good health.

This chain uses TRBV7-3 with TRBJ2-3; D remains ambiguous. Germline V gives CDR1 SGHTA, CDR2 FQGTGA. The V end was cut by 3 bases, the J end by 6 bases, with 13 bases between. This CDR3 is 14 amino acids long. CDR3 nucleotide sequence: TGTGCCAGCAGCTTTCGGCCCCTGGAGGATACGCAGTATTTT. Its translation is CASSFRPLEDTQYF. Full variable domain (missing parts from reference TRBV7-3 and TRBJ2-3): GAGVSQTPSNKVTEKGKYVELRCDPISGHTALYWYRQSLGQGPEFLIYFQGTGAADDSGLPNDRFFAVRPEGSVSTLKIQRTERGDSAVYLCASSFRPLEDTQYFGPGTRLTVL.

The CDR3 DNA sequence: TGTGCCAGCAGCCAAGCGGGGAACTCCTACGAGCAGTACTTC. Translated: CASSQAGNSYEQYF. The V gene is TRBV14, the J gene TRBJ2-7; TRBD2 might be the D (5 bases). The germline V gene encodes CDR1 SGHDN and CDR2 FVKESK. The CDR3 loop spans 14 amino acids. Trimming left V 1 base short and J 0 bases short, with 7 bases between.

This chain uses TRBV24-1 with TRBJ2-1; D may be TRBD2 (6 bases). V gave up 8 bases and J gave up 4 bases, with 23 bases separating them. The CDR3 runs to 17 residues. Germline CDR1 reads KGHDR; CDR2 reads SFDVKD. The CDR3 bases are TGTGCCACCAAGGATTCCCGGGGCGGGGACTTTTACAATGAGCAGTTCTTC. Translated: CATKDSRGGDFYNEQFF.

V and J are TRBV5-1 and TRBJ2-2; perhaps TRBD1 as D (6 bases). Germline V lookup: CDR1 SGHRS, CDR2 YFSETQ. This CDR3 region has 15 residues. V lost 4 bases and J 2 bases, leaving 12 bases between the germline ends. The CDR3 nucleotides are TGCGCCAGCAGCCTGGACAGAACTAACACCGGGGAGCTGTTTTTT. This encodes CASSLDRTNTGELFF.

This clone appeared a single time. The gene calls are TRBV5-1 and TRBJ1-3; D remains unclear. The germline gives CDR1 SGHRS, CDR2 YFSETQ. The CDR3 loop spans 15 amino acids. V gave up 4 bases and J gave up 0 bases, with 11 bases separating them. Written as DNA, the CDR3 is TGCGCCAGCAGCCTGACTCCAGACTCTGGAAACACCATATATTTT. Protein sequence: CASSLTPDSGNTIYF.

The CDR3 reads CASSLRSGQGIYEQYF. CDR3 DNA: TGTGCCAGCAGCTTGAGGTCGGGACAGGGTATCTACGAGCAGTACTTC. This chain connects TRBV5-5 to TRBJ2-7; TRBD1 aligns across 9 bases. The CDR3 consists of 16 residues. From germline, CDR1 is SGHKS and CDR2 YYEKEE (reference sequence). Trimming cost V 1 base and J 3 bases; bases outside gene matches: 8.

The chain uses TRBV6-6 and TRBJ1-4, with 11 bases fitting TRBD1. Germline V gene sequence: CDR1 MNHNY, CDR2 SVGAGI (reference sequence). J lost 7 bases, V lost 9 bases, and 10 bases had no gene match. The CDR3 contains 15 residues. The chain's CDR3 is CASAGQGGHSEKLFF. The CDR3, as DNA: TGTGCCAGTGCGGGACAGGGGGGTCACAGTGAAAAACTGTTTTTT.

This clone was seen just once. The chain joins TRBV24-1 to TRBJ2-5; D not resolved. The CDR3 runs 14 residues. Deletions cut 2 bases from V and 0 bases from J, with 6 bases between. Germline assignment: CDR1 KGHDR and CDR2 SFDVKD. This CDR3 is CATSDSPNQETQYF. The CDR3 coding sequence is TGTGCCACCAGTGATTCCCCTAACCAAGAGACCCAGTACTTC.

The chain has TRBV23-1 and TRBJ2-5, with 13 bases matching TRBD2. TRBV23-1 is treated as an ORF (open reading frame) with a function not yet certain. The CDR3 spans 16 residues. J lost 2 bases, V lost 5 bases, and 5 bases had no gene match. Written as DNA, the CDR3 is TGCGCCAGCAGTGTTTCGGGACTAGCGGGGCAAGAGACCCAGTACTTC. This translates into CASSVSGLAGQETQYF.

This clone was observed a single time. This rearrangement joins TRBV6-5 to TRBJ2-3; 12 bases line up with TRBD2. Per the germline V gene, CDR1 is MNHEY and CDR2 is SVGAGI. This CDR3 comprises 15 residues. The V gene end was trimmed by 5 bases and the J gene end by 5 bases; junction bases not matched to a gene: 5. The CDR3: CASSRLAGVIDTQYF. CDR3 bases: TGTGCCAGCAGTCGACTAGCGGGGGTTATAGATACGCAGTATTTT.

The V and J genes are TRBV11-3 and TRBJ1-3; D is perhaps TRBD1 (5 bases). The CDR3 runs 15 residues. Per the germline V gene, CDR1 is SGHNT and CDR2 is YENEEA. V was shortened by 5 bases and J by 2 bases, with 13 bases between the two germline ends. CDR3 nucleotides: TGTGCCAGCAGCCGTGCTTCGGGGGCTGGAAACACCATATATTTT. The encoded protein is CASSRASGAGNTIYF.

The V and J genes are TRBV9 and TRBJ1-3; no reliable D call. Per the germline V gene, CDR1 is SGDLS and CDR2 is YYNGEE. V lost 0 bases and J lost 4, with 8 bases in between. The CDR3 runs to 14 residues. In DNA form, the CDR3 reads TGTGCCAGCAGCGTAGCCGGGTGGGGAAACACCATATATTTT. This codes for CASSVAGWGNTIYF.

A single count supports this clone. Here the CDR3 reads CASTNKSALNYGYTF. The CDR3 nucleotides are TGTGCCAGCACCAACAAATCGGCCCTTAACTATGGCTACACCTTC. J is TRBJ1-2 and V is TRBV6-5, with D uncertain. V was trimmed by 7 bases and J by 1 base, leaving 16 bases between them. This CDR3 has 15 residues. Germline assignment: CDR1 MNHEY and CDR2 SVGAGI.

The chain links TRBV19 to TRBJ2-7; no clear D gene. Trimming pared 1 base from V and 3 bases from J, leaving 7 bases between. The CDR3 is 13 residues long. Per germline, CDR1 LNHDA and CDR2 SQIVND (reference sequence). This CDR3 reads CASSIAPDYEQYF. The CDR3 coding sequence is TGTGCCAGTAGTATAGCCCCGGACTACGAGCAGTACTTC.

This clone was seen a single time. The V call is TRBV27, the J call TRBJ1-1; TRBD1 is a possible D gene (6 bases). The V end lost 6 bases, the J end lost 3 bases, and 20 bases lay between the germline ends. Germline V gene data show CDR1 as MNHEY and CDR2 as SMNVEV (reference sequence). This CDR3 is built from 16 residues. For the CDR3, the DNA is TGTGCCAGCAGGAGGGATTGGGCAGGGGATGACACTGAAGCTTTCTTT. Translating gives CASRRDWAGDDTEAFF.

V usage is TRBV4-3 and J usage is TRBJ1-2, with D possibly matching TRBD1 (6 bases). Germline V gives CDR1 LGHNA, CDR2 YSLEER. The CDR3 has 19 residues. With 4 bases removed from V and 1 base from J, the gap between germline ends came to 25 bases. CDR3 DNA sequence: TGCGCCAGCAGCCCGACCACATCATCCGACAGGACCATTAACTATGGCTACACCTTC. Translation gives CASSPTTSSDRTINYGYTF.

V and J are TRBV14 and TRBJ1-6; no reliable D call. Germline V gene sequence: CDR1 SGHDN, CDR2 FVKESK. Trimming took off 0 bases at V and 9 bases at J, with 15 bases between the two ends. The length of the CDR3 is 16 residues. The CDR3 sequence: CASSQDAKGRPSPLHF. CDR3 in DNA: TGTGCCAGCAGCCAAGACGCCAAGGGAAGGCCTTCACCCCTCCACTTT.